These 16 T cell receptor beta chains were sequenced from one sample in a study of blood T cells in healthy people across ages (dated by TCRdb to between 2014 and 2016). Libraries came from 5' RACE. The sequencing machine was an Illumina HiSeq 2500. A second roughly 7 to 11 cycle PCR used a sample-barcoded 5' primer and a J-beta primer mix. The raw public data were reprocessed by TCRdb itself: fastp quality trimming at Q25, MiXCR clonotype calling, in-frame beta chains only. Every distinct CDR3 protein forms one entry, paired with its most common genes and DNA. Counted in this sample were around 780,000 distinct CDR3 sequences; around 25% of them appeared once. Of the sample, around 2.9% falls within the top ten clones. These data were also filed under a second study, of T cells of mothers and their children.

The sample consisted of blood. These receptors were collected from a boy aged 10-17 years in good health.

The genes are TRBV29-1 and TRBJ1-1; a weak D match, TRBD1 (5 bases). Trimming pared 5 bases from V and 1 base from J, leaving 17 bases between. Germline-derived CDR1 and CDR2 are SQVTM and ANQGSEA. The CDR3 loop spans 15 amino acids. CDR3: CSVQHRLPRNTEAFF. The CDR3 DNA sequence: TGCAGCGTTCAACACAGGCTACCCCGGAACACTGAAGCTTTCTTT.

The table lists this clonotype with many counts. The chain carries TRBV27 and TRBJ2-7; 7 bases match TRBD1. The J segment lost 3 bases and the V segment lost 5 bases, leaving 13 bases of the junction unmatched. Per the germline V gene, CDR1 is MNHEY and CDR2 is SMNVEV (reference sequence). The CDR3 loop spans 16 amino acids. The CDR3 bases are TGTGCCAGCAGTACGGACAGGTCGTCGGTTTACTACGAGCAGTACTTC. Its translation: CASSTDRSSVYYEQYF.

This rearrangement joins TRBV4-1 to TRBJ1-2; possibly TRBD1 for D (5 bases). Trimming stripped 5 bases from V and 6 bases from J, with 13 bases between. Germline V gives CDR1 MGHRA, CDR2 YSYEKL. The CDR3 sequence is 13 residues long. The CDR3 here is CASSSGPRNGYTF. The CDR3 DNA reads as TGCGCCAGCAGCTCGGGGCCCAGAAATGGCTACACCTTC.

The DNA of the CDR3 is TGTGCCAGCAGCCTGGGCGGGGGAACATCCTACGAGCAGTACTTC. Protein sequence: CASSLGGGTSYEQYF. This chain links TRBV9 with TRBJ2-7; 7 bases are shared with TRBD2. Germline CDR1 SGDLS, CDR2 YYNGEE. V was clipped by 4 bases and J by 1 base; unmatched bases: 8. This CDR3 has 15 residues.

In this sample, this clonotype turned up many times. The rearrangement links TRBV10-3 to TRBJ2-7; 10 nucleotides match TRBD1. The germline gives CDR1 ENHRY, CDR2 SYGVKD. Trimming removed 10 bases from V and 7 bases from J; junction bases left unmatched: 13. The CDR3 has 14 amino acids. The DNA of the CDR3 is TGTGCCACGGGGGATCGGACAGGGGGGAATGAGCAGTACTTC. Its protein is CATGDRTGGNEQYF.

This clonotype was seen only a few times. The CDR3 DNA sequence: TGTGCCAGCATCGCGGGGGTGGCAATCTCACCCCTCCACTTT. Protein: CASIAGVAISPLHF. The rearrangement joins TRBV6-2 or TRBV6-3 to TRBJ1-6, with a possible D match to TRBD1 (5 bases). The CDR3 extends over 14 amino acids. Germline lookup yields CDR1 MNHEY and CDR2 SVGEGT. V was pared by 7 bases and J by 10 bases, with 17 bases between.

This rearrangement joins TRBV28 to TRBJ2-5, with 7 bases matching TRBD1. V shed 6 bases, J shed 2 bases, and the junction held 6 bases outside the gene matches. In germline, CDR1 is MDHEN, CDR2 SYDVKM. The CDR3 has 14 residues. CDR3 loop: CASSHDREQETQYF. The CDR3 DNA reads TGTGCCAGCAGCCATGACAGGGAACAAGAGACCCAGTACTTC. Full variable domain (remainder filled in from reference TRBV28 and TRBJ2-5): DVKVTQSSRYLVKRTGEKVFLECVQDMDHENMFWYRQDPGLGLRLIYFSYDVKMKEKGDIPEGYSVSREKKERFSLILESASTNQTSMYLCASSHDREQETQYFGPGTRLLVL.

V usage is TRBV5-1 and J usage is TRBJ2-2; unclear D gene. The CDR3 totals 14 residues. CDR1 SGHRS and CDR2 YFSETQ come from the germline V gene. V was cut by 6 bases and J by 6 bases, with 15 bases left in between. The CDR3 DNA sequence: TGCGCCAGCAACTGGGCAGGCCAAGCCGGGGAGCTGTTTTTT. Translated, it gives CASNWAGQAGELFF. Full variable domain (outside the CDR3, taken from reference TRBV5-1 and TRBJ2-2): KAGVTQTPRYLIKTRGQQVTLSCSPISGHRSVSWYQQTPGQGLQFLFEYFSETQRNKGNFPGRFSGRQFSNSRSEMNVSTLELGDSALYLCASNWAGQAGELFFGEGSRLTVL.

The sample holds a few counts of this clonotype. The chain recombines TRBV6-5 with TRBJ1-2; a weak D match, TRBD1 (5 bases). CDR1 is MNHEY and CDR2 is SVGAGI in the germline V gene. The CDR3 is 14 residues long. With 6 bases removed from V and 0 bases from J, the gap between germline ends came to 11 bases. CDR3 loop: CASSRTGPNYGYTF. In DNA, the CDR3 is TGTGCCAGCAGCCGAACAGGCCCTAACTATGGCTACACCTTC.

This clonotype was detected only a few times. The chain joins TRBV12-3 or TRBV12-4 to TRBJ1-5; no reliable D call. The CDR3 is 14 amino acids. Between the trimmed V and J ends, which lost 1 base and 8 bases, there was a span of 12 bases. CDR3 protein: CASSLVGHLEPQHF. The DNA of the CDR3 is TGTGCCAGCAGTTTAGTCGGGCACCTCGAGCCCCAGCATTTT.

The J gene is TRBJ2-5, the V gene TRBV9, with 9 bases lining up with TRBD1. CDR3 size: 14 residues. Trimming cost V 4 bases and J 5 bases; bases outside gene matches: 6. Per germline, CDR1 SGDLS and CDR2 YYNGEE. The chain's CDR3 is CASSITGGGETQYF. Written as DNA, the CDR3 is TGTGCCAGCAGCATTACAGGGGGCGGGGAGACCCAGTACTTC.

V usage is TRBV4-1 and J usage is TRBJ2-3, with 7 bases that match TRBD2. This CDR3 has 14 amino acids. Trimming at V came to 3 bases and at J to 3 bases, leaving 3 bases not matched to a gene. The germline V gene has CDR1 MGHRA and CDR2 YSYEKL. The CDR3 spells CASSQQRGTDTQYF. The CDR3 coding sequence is TGCGCCAGCAGCCAGCAGCGGGGAACAGATACGCAGTATTTT.

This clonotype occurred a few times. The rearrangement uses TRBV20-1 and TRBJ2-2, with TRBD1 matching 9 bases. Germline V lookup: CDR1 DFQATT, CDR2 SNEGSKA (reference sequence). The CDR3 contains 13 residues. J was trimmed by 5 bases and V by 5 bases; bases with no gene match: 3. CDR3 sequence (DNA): TGCAGTGCTCCCGGGACAGGGACCGGGGAGCTGTTTTTT. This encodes CSAPGTGTGELFF.

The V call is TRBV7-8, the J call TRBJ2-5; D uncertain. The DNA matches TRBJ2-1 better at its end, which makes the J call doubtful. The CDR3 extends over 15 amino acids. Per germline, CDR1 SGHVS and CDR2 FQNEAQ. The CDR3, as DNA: TGTGCCAGCAGCCAAAGTCCAACCTCTTACAATGAGCAGTTCTTC. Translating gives CASSQSPTSYNEQFF.

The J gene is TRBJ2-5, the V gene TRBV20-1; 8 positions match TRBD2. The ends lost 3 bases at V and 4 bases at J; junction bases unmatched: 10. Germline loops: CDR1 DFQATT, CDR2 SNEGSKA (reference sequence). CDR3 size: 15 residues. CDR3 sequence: CSASAGGYEGETQYF. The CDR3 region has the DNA TGCAGTGCTAGCGCGGGGGGCTATGAAGGAGAGACCCAGTACTTC.

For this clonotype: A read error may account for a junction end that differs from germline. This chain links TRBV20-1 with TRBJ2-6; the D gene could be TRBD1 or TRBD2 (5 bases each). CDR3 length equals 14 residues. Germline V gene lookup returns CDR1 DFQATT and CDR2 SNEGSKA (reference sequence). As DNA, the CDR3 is TGCAGTGCTAGGGTTGAGTCCGGGGCCAGCGTCCTGACTTTC. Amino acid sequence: CSARVESGASVLTF.